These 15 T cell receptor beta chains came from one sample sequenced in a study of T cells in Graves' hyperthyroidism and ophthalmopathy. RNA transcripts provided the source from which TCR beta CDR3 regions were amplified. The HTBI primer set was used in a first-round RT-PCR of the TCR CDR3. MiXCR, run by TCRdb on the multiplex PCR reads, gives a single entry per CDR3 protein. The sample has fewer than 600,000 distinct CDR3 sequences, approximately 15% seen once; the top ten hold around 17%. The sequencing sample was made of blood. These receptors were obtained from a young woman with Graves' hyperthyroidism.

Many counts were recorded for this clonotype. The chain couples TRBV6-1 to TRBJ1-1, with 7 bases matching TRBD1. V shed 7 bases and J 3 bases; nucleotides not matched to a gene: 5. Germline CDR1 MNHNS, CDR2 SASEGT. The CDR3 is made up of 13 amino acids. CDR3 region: CASTNDRDTEAFF. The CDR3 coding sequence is TGTGCCAGCACTAACGACAGGGACACTGAAGCTTTCTTT.

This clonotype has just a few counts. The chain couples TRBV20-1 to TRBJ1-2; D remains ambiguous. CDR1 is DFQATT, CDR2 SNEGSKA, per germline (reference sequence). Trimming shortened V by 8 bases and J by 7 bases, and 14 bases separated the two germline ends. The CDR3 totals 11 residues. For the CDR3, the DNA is TGCAGTCCCGACGGGGAGGGTGGCTACACCTTC. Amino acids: CSPDGEGGYTF.

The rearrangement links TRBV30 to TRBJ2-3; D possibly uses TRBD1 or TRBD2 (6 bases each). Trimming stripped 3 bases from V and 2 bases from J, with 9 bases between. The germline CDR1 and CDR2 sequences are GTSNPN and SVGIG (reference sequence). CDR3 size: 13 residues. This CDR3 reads CAWSGGTTDTQYF. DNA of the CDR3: TGTGCCTGGAGCGGGGGCACCACAGATACGCAGTATTTT.

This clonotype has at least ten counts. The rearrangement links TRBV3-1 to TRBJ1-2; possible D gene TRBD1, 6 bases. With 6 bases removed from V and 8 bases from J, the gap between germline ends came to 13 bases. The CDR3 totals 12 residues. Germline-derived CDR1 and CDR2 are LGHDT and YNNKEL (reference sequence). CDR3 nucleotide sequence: TGTGCCAGCAGTCCCAACAGGGACGGCTACACCTTC. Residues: CASSPNRDGYTF.

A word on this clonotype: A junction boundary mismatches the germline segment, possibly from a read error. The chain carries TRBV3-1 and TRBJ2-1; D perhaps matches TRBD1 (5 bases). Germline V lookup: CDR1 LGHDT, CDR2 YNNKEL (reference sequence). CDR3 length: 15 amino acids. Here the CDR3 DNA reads TGTGCCAGCAGCCGGGGCGGAGACACATACAATGAGCGGTTCTTC. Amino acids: CASSRGGDTYNERFF.

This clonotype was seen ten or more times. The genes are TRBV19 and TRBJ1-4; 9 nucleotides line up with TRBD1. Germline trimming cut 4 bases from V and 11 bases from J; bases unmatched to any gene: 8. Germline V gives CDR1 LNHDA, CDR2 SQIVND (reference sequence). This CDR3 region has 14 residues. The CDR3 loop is CASSKQGAPWKLFF. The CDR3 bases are TGTGCCAGTAGTAAACAGGGGGCCCCCTGGAAACTGTTTTTT.

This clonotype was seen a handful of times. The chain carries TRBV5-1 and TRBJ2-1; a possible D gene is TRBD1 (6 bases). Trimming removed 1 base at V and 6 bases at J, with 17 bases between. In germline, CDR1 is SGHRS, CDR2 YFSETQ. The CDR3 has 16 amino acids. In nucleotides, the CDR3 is TGCGCCAGCAGCTTGAGCCGGGACAAATCTGGCAATGAGCAGTTCTTC. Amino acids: CASSLSRDKSGNEQFF.

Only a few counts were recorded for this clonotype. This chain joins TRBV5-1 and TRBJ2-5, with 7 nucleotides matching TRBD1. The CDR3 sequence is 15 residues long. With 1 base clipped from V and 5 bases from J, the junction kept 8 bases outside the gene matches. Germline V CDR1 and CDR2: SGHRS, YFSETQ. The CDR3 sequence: CASSLMTGSEETQYF. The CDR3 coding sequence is TGCGCCAGCAGCTTGATGACAGGGTCGGAGGAGACCCAGTACTTC.

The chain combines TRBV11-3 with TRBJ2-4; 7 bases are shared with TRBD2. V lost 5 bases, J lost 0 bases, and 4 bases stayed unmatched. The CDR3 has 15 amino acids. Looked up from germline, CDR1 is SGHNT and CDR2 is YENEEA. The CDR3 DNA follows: TGTGCCAGCAGCCCGACGGGAGGAGCCAAAAACATTCAGTACTTC. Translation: CASSPTGGAKNIQYF.

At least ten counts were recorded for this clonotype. The CDR3 here is CASSPYARKAGPYYNEQFF. The CDR3, as DNA: TGTGCCAGCAGTCCCTATGCCCGGAAAGCGGGACCATATTACAATGAGCAGTTCTTC. The J gene is TRBJ2-1, the V gene TRBV12-3 or TRBV12-4; TRBD2 matches at 7 bases. The J segment lost 4 bases and the V segment lost 5 bases, leaving 20 bases of the junction unmatched. This CDR3 contains 19 residues.

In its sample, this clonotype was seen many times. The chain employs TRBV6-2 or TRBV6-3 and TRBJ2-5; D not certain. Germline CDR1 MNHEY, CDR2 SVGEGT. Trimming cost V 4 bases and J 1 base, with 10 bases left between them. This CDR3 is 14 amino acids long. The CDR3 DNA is TGTGCCAGCAGTTCCCCGCCGGCCCAAGAGACCCAGTACTTC. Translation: CASSSPPAQETQYF.

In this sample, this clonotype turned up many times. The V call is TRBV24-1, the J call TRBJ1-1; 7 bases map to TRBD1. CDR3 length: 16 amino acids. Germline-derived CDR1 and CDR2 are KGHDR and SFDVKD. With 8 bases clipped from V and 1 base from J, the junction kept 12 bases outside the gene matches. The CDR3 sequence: CATTRDRRVENTEAFF. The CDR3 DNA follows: TGTGCCACCACGAGGGACAGACGTGTTGAGAACACTGAAGCTTTCTTT.

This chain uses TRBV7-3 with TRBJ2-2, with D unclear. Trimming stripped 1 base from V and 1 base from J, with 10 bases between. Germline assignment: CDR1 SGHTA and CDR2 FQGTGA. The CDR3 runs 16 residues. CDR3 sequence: CASSLMGRVNTGELFF. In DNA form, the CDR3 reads TGTGCCAGCAGCTTAATGGGAAGGGTGAACACCGGGGAGCTGTTTTTT.

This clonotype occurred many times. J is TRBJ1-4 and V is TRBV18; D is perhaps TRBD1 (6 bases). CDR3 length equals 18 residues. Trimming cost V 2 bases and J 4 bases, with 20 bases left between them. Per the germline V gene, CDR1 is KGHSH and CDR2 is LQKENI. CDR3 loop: CASSPTPPGGGGNEKLFF. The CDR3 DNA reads TGTGCCAGCTCACCAACTCCTCCGGGGGGCGGCGGTAATGAAAAACTGTTTTTT.

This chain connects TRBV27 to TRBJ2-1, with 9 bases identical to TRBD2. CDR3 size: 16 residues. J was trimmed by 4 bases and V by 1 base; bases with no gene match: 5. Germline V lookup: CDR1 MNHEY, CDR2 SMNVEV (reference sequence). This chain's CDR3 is CASSLFSGSLYNEQFF. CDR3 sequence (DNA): TGTGCCAGCAGTTTATTTAGCGGGAGCTTATACAATGAGCAGTTCTTC.